These 10 T cell receptor beta chains share one sample of origin, sequenced in a study of monozygotic twins with inflammatory bowel disease. Following a re-call of the 5' RACE reads, TCRdb has one entry per CDR3 protein and lacks DNA. The sample includes about 210,000 distinct CDR3 sequences. The sample consisted of blood. The source of these receptors is a human donor with ulcerative colitis or Crohn's disease, or a healthy co-twin of an affected twin (not recorded which).

The J gene is TRBJ1-5, the V gene TRBV12-3 or TRBV12-4. There are 13 residues in the CDR3. Here the CDR3 reads CASSSTENQPQHF.

V and J are TRBV6-1 and TRBJ2-2; as DNA is missing, the TRBD2 call by TCRdb cannot be tested. The germline CDR1 and CDR2 sequences are MNHNS and SASEGT. The CDR3 has 15 residues. CDR3 sequence reads: CASRTSGSYTGELFF.

V and J are TRBV5-1 and TRBJ2-2. This CDR3 has 15 amino acids. Germline CDR1 reads SGHRS; CDR2 reads YFSETQ. CDR3 protein: CASSLGSGNTGELFF. The variable domain in full, with the rest retrieved from reference TRBV5-1 and TRBJ2-2, is KAGVTQTPRYLIKTRGQQVTLSCSPISGHRSVSWYQQTPGQGLQFLFEYFSETQRNKGNFPGRFSGRQFSNSRSEMNVSTLELGDSALYLCASSLGSGNTGELFFGEGSRLTVL.

The chain is built from TRBV5-6 and TRBJ2-7. The germline V gene has CDR1 SGHDT and CDR2 YYEEEE. This CDR3 is built from 13 residues. The CDR3 sequence is CASKRASTYEQYF.

This chain links TRBV20-1 with TRBJ1-5. Per germline, CDR1 DFQATT and CDR2 SNEGSKA (reference sequence). The CDR3 spans 13 residues. The CDR3 loop is CSARDGSYQPQHF.

J is TRBJ2-1 and V is TRBV12-3 or TRBV12-4. The CDR3 length is 14 residues. The CDR3: CASSFSVTNNEQFF.

This chain uses TRBV20-1 with TRBJ2-3; without DNA, the TCRdb call of TRBD1 cannot be checked. CDR1 is DFQATT, CDR2 SNEGSKA, per germline (reference sequence). This CDR3 has 14 amino acids. CDR3 region: CSAFPPGSTDTQYF.

The chain recombines TRBV5-1 with TRBJ2-2; without DNA, the TCRdb call of TRBD2 cannot be checked. The V gene's germline CDR1 is SGHRS and CDR2 YFSETQ. The CDR3 consists of 13 residues. CDR3 region: CASSFEGPGELFF. Complete variable domain (other parts from reference TRBV5-1 and TRBJ2-2): KAGVTQTPRYLIKTRGQQVTLSCSPISGHRSVSWYQQTPGQGLQFLFEYFSETQRNKGNFPGRFSGRQFSNSRSEMNVSTLELGDSALYLCASSFEGPGELFFGEGSRLTVL.

The chain couples TRBV7-2 to TRBJ1-5; TCRdb's D call, TRBD1, is unchecked because there is no DNA. Looked up from germline, CDR1 is SGHTA and CDR2 is FQGNSA. CDR3 length: 15 residues. CDR3 residues: CASSGTGGWNQPQHF.

The V and J genes are TRBV6-5 and TRBJ2-2; without DNA, the TCRdb call of TRBD1 cannot be checked. CDR3 length: 14 residues. Germline V gene lookup returns CDR1 MNHEY and CDR2 SVGAGI. This CDR3 is CASSYSPVNGELFF.